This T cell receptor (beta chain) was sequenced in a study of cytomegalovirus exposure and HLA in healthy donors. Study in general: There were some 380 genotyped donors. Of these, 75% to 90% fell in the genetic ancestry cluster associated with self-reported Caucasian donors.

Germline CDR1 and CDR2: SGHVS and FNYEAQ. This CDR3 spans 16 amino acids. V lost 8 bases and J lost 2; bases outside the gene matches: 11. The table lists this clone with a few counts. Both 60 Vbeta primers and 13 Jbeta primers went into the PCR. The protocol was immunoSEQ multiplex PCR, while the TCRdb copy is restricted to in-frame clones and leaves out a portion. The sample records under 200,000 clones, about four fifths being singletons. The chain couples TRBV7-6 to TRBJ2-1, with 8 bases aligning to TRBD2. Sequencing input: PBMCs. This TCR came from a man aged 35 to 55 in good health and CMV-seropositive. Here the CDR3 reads CASAKEAGGPYNEQFF. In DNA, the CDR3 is TGTGCCAGCGCTAAAGAGGCGGGAGGCCCCTACAATGAGCAGTTCTTC.